Below are 27 T cell receptor beta chains sequenced from a single sample in a study of T cells in Graves' hyperthyroidism and ophthalmopathy. Amplified regions were TCR beta CDR3 sequences from RNA transcripts. The HTBI set primed first-round TCR CDR3 RT-PCR. TCRdb independently ran MiXCR on the multiplex PCR reads; one entry per CDR3 protein. Counted here are roughly 200,000 distinct CDR3 sequences, about 18% occurring once; the ten biggest clones make up roughly two fifths. The sample was blood. The source of these receptors is a man in his forties or fifties with Graves' hyperthyroidism.

This clonotype was counted at least ten times. The chain links TRBV7-2 to TRBJ2-7, with TRBD2 identical over 9 bases. V was pared by 5 bases and J by 3 bases, with 5 bases of the junction left unmatched. Germline V gene sequence: CDR1 SGHTA, CDR2 FQGNSA. CDR3 length equals 14 residues. CDR3 in DNA: TGTGCCAGCAGCCAGGCGGGGGGGCGCTACGAGCAGTACTTC. Translating it yields CASSQAGGRYEQYF.

The rearrangement links TRBV11-2 to TRBJ2-3, with 12 bases fitting TRBD2. J lost 7 bases, V lost 5 bases, and 7 bases had no gene match. CDR1 and CDR2 (germline): SGHAT, FQNNGV. This CDR3 region has 15 residues. CDR3 in amino acids: CASSRIGLAGNTQYF. The DNA for the CDR3 is TGTGCCAGCAGCCGTATTGGACTAGCGGGGAATACGCAGTATTTT.

For the CDR3, the DNA is TGCGCCAGCAGCCAAGATTCGTGGACAGGTCAAGAGACCCAGTACTTC. Its protein product is CASSQDSWTGQETQYF. J is TRBJ2-5 and V is TRBV4-3; 7 bases match TRBD1. There are 16 residues in the CDR3. The germline gives CDR1 LGHNA, CDR2 YSLEER. After removal of 0 bases from V and 2 bases from J, the junction contained 6 bases not matched to a gene.

This clonotype has just a few counts. This chain connects TRBV30 to TRBJ2-5, with D tentatively TRBD2 (6 bases). The CDR3 spans 17 residues. V shed 0 bases and J shed 1 base, with 18 bases lying between them. The germline V gene has CDR1 GTSNPN and CDR2 SVGIG (reference sequence). CDR3 nucleotide sequence: TGTGCCTGGAGTGTACTTCGGGGAGGACTGGGCCAAGAGACCCAGTACTTC. This codes for CAWSVLRGGLGQETQYF.

In this sample, this clonotype turned up many times. The chain carries TRBV11-1 and TRBJ2-7; a weak D match, TRBD1 (5 bases). Germline-derived CDR1 and CDR2 are SGHAT and FQDESV (reference sequence). The CDR3 runs to 15 residues. Between the trimmed V and J ends, which lost 2 bases and 0 bases, there was a span of 11 bases. The CDR3 DNA follows: TGTGCCAGCAGCTTACAGGGTCGTCACTCCTACGAGCAGTACTTC. Translated: CASSLQGRHSYEQYF.

The sample holds many counts of this clonotype. The chain joins TRBV7-2 to TRBJ1-2; TRBD1 aligns across 10 bases. The CDR3 totals 15 residues. Looked up from germline, CDR1 is SGHTA and CDR2 is FQGNSA. Trimming at V came to 4 bases and at J to 5 bases, leaving 7 bases not matched to a gene. Written as DNA, the CDR3 is TGTGCCAGCAGCTCCCGGGACAGGGGATTATATGGCTACACCTTC. It encodes CASSSRDRGLYGYTF.

This clonotype appeared many times. This chain uses TRBV7-9 with TRBJ2-7, with TRBD2 matching 9 bases. After removal of 2 bases from V and 3 bases from J, the junction contained 5 bases not matched to a gene. CDR3 length: 15 amino acids. Germline V lookup: CDR1 SEHNR, CDR2 FQNEAQ (reference sequence). In DNA form, the CDR3 reads TGTGCCAGCAGCTTAAGGGGTAGCGGGAGCTACGAGCAGTACTTC. Amino acid sequence: CASSLRGSGSYEQYF. Drawing the rest from reference TRBV7-9 and TRBJ2-7, the complete variable domain is DTGVSQNPRHKITKRGQNVTFRCDPISEHNRLYWYRQTLGQGPEFLTYFQNEAQLEKSRLLSDRFSAERPKGSFSTLEIQRTEQGDSAMYLCASSLRGSGSYEQYFGPGTRLTVT.

In its sample, this clonotype was seen many times. The CDR3: CSATPRGKETQYF. CDR3 nucleotides: TGCAGTGCCACCCCGAGGGGGAAGGAGACCCAGTACTTC. The chain joins TRBV20-1 to TRBJ2-5; perhaps TRBD1 as D (6 bases). The V end lost 6 bases, the J end lost 5 bases, and 16 bases lay between the germline ends. The CDR3 consists of 13 residues. The germline CDR1 and CDR2 sequences are DFQATT and SNEGSKA (reference sequence).

This clonotype was detected many times. The rearrangement links TRBV10-3 to TRBJ2-1, with 9 bases aligning to TRBD2. The CDR3 spans 15 residues. Germline V lookup: CDR1 ENHRY, CDR2 SYGVKD. Trimming removed 0 bases from V and 5 bases from J; junction bases left unmatched: 2. The CDR3: CAISESRGGDNEQFF. The DNA of the CDR3 is TGTGCCATCAGTGAGTCGCGGGGGGGCGACAATGAGCAGTTCTTC.

In its sample, this clonotype was seen many times. V and J are TRBV7-2 and TRBJ1-2; D is possibly TRBD1 (5 bases). There are 15 residues in the CDR3. Trimming stripped 0 bases from V and 5 bases from J, with 13 bases between. Per germline, CDR1 SGHTA and CDR2 FQGNSA. The CDR3 DNA follows: TGTGCCAGCAGCTTAGCGAGGGACGGTCATTATGGCTACACCTTC. Its protein product is CASSLARDGHYGYTF.

The chain employs TRBV6-4 and TRBJ1-4, with a weak D call TRBD1 (5 bases). This CDR3 spans 18 amino acids. The V and J ends lost 0 bases and 0 bases respectively, with 14 bases between them. CDR1 and CDR2 (germline): MRHNA, SNTAGT. The CDR3 coding sequence is TGTGCCAGCAGTGACTCGAAACAGGCGCTTGCAACTAATGAAAAACTGTTTTTT. Amino acid sequence: CASSDSKQALATNEKLFF.

This chain links TRBV28 with TRBJ1-6, with D unclear. The CDR3 sequence is 14 residues long. From germline, CDR1 is MDHEN and CDR2 SYDVKM. Deletions cut 4 bases from V and 13 bases from J, with 17 bases between. CDR3 loop: CASSSDGPFPPLHF. The CDR3 DNA reads TGTGCCAGCAGTTCGGACGGACCATTCCCGCCCCTCCACTTT.

Of note for this clonotype: One base away lies a much larger clone, so this may be a sequencing read error. J is TRBJ2-2 and V is TRBV10-1; D assignment may be TRBD1 or TRBD2 (5 bases each). The CDR3 contains 16 residues. Germline lookup yields CDR1 WNHNN and CDR2 SYGVQD (reference sequence). DNA for the CDR3: TGCGCCAGCAGTGAGACGTTGGGACGAGGCACCGGGGAGCTGTCTTTT. This sequence encodes CASSETLGRGTGELSF.

The chain combines TRBV9 with TRBJ1-1, with 8 bases aligning to TRBD1. Germline V gene sequence: CDR1 SGDLS, CDR2 YYNGEE. Trimming took 2 bases from V and 11 from J; bases not matched to a gene: 11. CDR3 length: 14 residues. Here the CDR3 DNA reads TGTGCCAGCAGCGTGACCGACAGGGGTACTGCGGCTTTCTTT. It encodes CASSVTDRGTAAFF.

The J gene is TRBJ2-3, the V gene TRBV20-1; D unclear. CDR3 length: 14 amino acids. Germline-derived CDR1 and CDR2 are DFQATT and SNEGSKA (reference sequence). The germline V and J ends were trimmed by 0 bases and 6 bases, with 13 bases remaining between them. This CDR3 is CSARDVAPPDTQYF. In DNA form, the CDR3 reads TGCAGTGCTAGAGATGTCGCTCCCCCGGATACGCAGTATTTT.

The sample holds many counts of this clonotype. V usage is TRBV5-1 and J usage is TRBJ1-2; the D is unclear. There are 13 residues in the CDR3. The germline CDR1 and CDR2 sequences are SGHRS and YFSETQ. Trimming removed 4 bases at V and 7 bases at J, with 14 bases between. CDR3 amino acids: CASSPMTAPGYTF. The DNA for the CDR3 is TGCGCCAGCAGCCCAATGACTGCCCCTGGCTACACCTTC.

Ten or more counts support this clonotype. The chain carries TRBV11-2 and TRBJ2-7; D is undetermined. From germline, CDR1 is SGHAT and CDR2 FQNNGV. Trimming shortened V by 5 bases and J by 0 bases, and 11 bases separated the two germline ends. The CDR3 runs to 14 residues. The CDR3 loop reads CASSLTTTSYEQYF. The CDR3, as DNA: TGTGCCAGCAGCCTAACGACAACCTCCTACGAGCAGTACTTC.

This clonotype was counted a few times. The chain links TRBV18 to TRBJ1-2; D is possibly TRBD1 (5 bases). Trimming stripped 2 bases from V and 5 bases from J, with 18 bases between. Germline CDR1 and CDR2: KGHSH and LQKENI. The CDR3 runs to 16 residues. The CDR3: CASSPSPGRMTYGYTF. CDR3 nucleotide sequence: TGTGCCAGCTCACCATCTCCGGGACGGATGACTTATGGCTACACCTTC.

This clonotype was seen a handful of times. V is TRBV29-1 and J is TRBJ1-2; tentatively, D is TRBD1 (6 bases). From germline, CDR1 is SQVTM and CDR2 ANQGSEA. V lost 6 bases and J 5 bases, leaving 16 bases between the germline ends. This CDR3 is built from 13 residues. The CDR3 nucleotides read TGCAGCGTAACTAACAGGGAATCTTATGGCTACACCTTC. This encodes CSVTNRESYGYTF.

This clonotype was counted ten times or more. V usage is TRBV27 and J usage is TRBJ1-2, with unresolved D. Germline CDR1 is MNHEY and CDR2 is SMNVEV (reference sequence). The V end lost 5 bases, the J end lost 5 bases, and 21 bases lay between the germline ends. CDR3 size: 16 residues. CDR3 sequence (DNA): TGTGCCAGCAGTCCACTGGACGGATCGGCGGGATATGGCTACACCTTC. Amino acid sequence: CASSPLDGSAGYGYTF.

This clonotype was detected once. The V call is TRBV7-9, the J call TRBJ2-3, with no clear D. The CDR3 contains 16 residues. With 3 bases removed from V and 0 bases from J, the gap between germline ends came to 13 bases. Looked up from germline, CDR1 is SEHNR and CDR2 is FQNEAQ (reference sequence). The CDR3 DNA reads TGTGCCAGCAGCTTTACCGGACGGATTAGCACAGATACGCAGTATTTT. This sequence encodes CASSFTGRISTDTQYF.

This clonotype was seen ten or more times. The chain has TRBV28 and TRBJ2-2; TRBD1 matches at 7 bases. Per germline, CDR1 MDHEN and CDR2 SYDVKM. J gave up 1 base and V 9 bases, and 11 bases lay outside the gene matches. The CDR3 contains 16 residues. The CDR3 DNA reads TGTGCCAGTAAAGTTCCCGGGACAGTGAACACCGGGGAGCTGTTTTTT. Protein sequence: CASKVPGTVNTGELFF.

This clonotype was found many times. The chain combines TRBV11-1 with TRBJ2-7; 10 bases line up with TRBD1. This CDR3 has 14 residues. V shed 7 bases, J shed 4 bases, and the junction held 7 bases outside the gene matches. Germline V gives CDR1 SGHAT, CDR2 FQDESV (reference sequence). The CDR3 loop is CASTWRTGGYEQYF. Written as DNA, the CDR3 is TGTGCCAGCACCTGGCGGACAGGGGGGTACGAGCAGTACTTC.

This clonotype was picked up many times. CDR3 amino acids: CASSLGGARGEQFF. CDR3 nucleotide sequence: TGTGCCAGCAGCTTAGGGGGGGCGCGTGGTGAGCAGTTCTTC. The rearrangement joins TRBV7-6 to TRBJ2-1, with D perhaps assigned TRBD1 or TRBD2 (6 bases each). Germline CDR1 is SGHVS and CDR2 is FNYEAQ. Trimming took 1 base from V and 9 from J, leaving 13 bases between them. This CDR3 is 14 amino acids long.

At least ten counts were recorded for this clonotype. The J gene is TRBJ2-5, the V gene TRBV7-2; 9 nucleotides match TRBD2. The length of the CDR3 is 17 residues. Germline CDR1 is SGHTA and CDR2 is FQGNSA. Trimming removed 1 base from V and 5 bases from J; junction bases left unmatched: 11. The CDR3 DNA follows: TGTGCCAGCAGCTTAGTAGGTAGCGGGAGCCCCGGGGAGACCCAGTACTTC. This translates into CASSLVGSGSPGETQYF.

This clonotype was found a few times. V usage is TRBV6-1 and J usage is TRBJ1-3; possibly TRBD1 for D (5 bases). Germline CDR1 MNHNS, CDR2 SASEGT. V lost 9 bases and J lost 0, with 9 bases in between. This CDR3 has 13 residues. The CDR3 DNA sequence: TGTGCCAGTCGGGGGAGCTCTGGAAACACCATATATTTT. Translating it yields CASRGSSGNTIYF.

This clonotype was recorded many times. The CDR3 nucleotides are TGTGCCAGCAACGCCCATAGCGGCACTGAAGCTTTCTTT. Translated: CASNAHSGTEAFF. The chain is built from TRBV3-1 and TRBJ1-1, with no clear D. The germline V and J ends were trimmed by 7 bases and 4 bases, with 13 bases remaining between them. This CDR3 is built from 13 residues. Germline CDR1 and CDR2: LGHDT and YNNKEL (reference sequence).